This TCR beta chain is from a study of cytomegalovirus exposure and HLA in healthy donors. As regards this clone: Its antigen is not identified.

Study-level points and caveats: Association of a missense DCLRE1C variant with TCR beta V- and J-gene trimming was reported in a later analysis.

The CDR3 has 14 amino acids. V was pared by 4 bases and J by 6 bases, with 8 bases of the junction left unmatched. In germline, CDR1 is LGHNA, CDR2 YSLEER. It was with 60 Vbeta and 13 Jbeta primers that the PCR ran. Sequenced by immunoSEQ multiplex PCR; TCRdb stores in-frame clones only, minus some. The sample records under 150,000 clones, about 80% being singletons. The receptor was derived from a woman aged 40 to 50 in good health and CMV-seronegative. Sequencing was carried out using PBMCs. This chain connects TRBV4-3 to TRBJ1-1; 7 bases fit TRBD1. The CDR3 DNA sequence: TGCGCCAGCAGCCCAGTACAGGGGCGCGCTGAAGCTTTCTTT. This sequence encodes CASSPVQGRAEAFF.